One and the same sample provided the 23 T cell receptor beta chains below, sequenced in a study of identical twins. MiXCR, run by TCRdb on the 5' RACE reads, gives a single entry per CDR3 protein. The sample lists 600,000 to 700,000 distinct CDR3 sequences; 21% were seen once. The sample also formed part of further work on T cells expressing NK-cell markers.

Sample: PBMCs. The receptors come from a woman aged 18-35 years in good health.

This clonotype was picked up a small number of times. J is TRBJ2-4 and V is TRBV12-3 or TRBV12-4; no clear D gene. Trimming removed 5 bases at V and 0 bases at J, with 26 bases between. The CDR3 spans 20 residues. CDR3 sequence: CASSPLPLGSNTLAKNIQYF. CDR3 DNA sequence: TGTGCCAGCAGTCCACTACCCCTAGGGTCAAACACACTAGCCAAAAACATTCAGTACTTC.

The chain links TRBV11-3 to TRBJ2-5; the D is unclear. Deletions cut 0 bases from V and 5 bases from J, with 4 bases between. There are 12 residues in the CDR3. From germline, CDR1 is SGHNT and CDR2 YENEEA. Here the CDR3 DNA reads TGTGCCAGCAGCTTAGATTACGAGACCCAGTACTTC. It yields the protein CASSLDYETQYF.

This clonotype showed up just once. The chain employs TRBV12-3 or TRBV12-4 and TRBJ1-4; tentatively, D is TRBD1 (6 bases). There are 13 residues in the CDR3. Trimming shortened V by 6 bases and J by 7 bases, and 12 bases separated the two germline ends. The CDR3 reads CASRAQGSEKLFF. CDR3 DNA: TGTGCCAGCAGAGCACAGGGTTCTGAAAAACTGTTTTTT.

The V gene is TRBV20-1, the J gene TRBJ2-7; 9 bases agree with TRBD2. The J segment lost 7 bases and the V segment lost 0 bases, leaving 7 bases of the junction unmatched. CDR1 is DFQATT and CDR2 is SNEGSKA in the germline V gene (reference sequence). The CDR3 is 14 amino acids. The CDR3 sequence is CSARELAGREEQYF. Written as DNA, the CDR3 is TGCAGTGCTAGAGAGCTAGCGGGACGGGAAGAGCAGTACTTC.

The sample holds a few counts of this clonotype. As DNA, the CDR3 is TGTGCCAGCAGCGAAGCCGCGACTGGTATCTACGAGCAGTACTTC. Its translation: CASSEAATGIYEQYF. The chain employs TRBV7-2 and TRBJ2-7; D call uncertain. Trimming shortened V by 5 bases and J by 3 bases, and 17 bases separated the two germline ends. The CDR3 runs 15 residues. Germline-derived CDR1 and CDR2 are SGHTA and FQGNSA.

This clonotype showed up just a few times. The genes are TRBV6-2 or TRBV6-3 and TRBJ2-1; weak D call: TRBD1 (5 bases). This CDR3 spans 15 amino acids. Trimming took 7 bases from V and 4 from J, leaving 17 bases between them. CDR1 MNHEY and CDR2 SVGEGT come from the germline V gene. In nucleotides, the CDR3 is TGTGCCAGCACCACACTCAGGGATCGGTACAATGAGCAGTTCTTC. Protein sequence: CASTTLRDRYNEQFF.

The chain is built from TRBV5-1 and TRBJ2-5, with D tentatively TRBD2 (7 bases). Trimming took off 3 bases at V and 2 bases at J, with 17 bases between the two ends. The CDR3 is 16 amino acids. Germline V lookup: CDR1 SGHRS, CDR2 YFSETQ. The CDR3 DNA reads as TGCGCCAGCAGCTGGGGGGGCCGACAGTCACAAGAGACCCAGTACTTC. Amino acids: CASSWGGRQSQETQYF.

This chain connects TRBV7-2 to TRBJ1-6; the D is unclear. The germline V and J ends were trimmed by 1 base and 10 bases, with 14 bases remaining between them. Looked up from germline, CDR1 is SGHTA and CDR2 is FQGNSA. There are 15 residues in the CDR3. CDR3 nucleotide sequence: TGTGCCAGCAGCTTAGAACGGTGGGAAGAGTCACCCCTCCACTTT. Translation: CASSLERWEESPLHF.

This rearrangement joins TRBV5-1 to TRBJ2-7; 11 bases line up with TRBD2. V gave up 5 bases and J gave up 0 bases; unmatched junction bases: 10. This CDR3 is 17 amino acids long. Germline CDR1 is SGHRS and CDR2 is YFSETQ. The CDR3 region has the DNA TGCGCCAGCAGTCATCTACCGGGACTAGCGGACTCCTACGAGCAGTACTTC. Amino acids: CASSHLPGLADSYEQYF.

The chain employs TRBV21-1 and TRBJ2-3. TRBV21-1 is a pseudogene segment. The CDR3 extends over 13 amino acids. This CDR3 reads CASSDPLPDTQYF. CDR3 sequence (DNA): TGTGCCAGCAGCGACCCACTACCGGATACGCAGTATTTT.

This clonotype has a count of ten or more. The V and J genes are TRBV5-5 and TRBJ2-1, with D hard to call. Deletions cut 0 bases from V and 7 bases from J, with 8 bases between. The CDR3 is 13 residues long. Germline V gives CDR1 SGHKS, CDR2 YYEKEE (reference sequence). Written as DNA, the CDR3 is TGTGCCAGCAGCTTGGGTCCGTCGAATGAGCAGTTCTTC. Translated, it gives CASSLGPSNEQFF.

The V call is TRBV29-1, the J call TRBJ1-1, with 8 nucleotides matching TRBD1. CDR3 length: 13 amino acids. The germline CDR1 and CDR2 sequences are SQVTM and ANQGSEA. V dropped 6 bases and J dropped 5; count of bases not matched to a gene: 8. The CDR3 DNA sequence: TGCAGCGTACACGACAGGGGTGGAACTGAAGCTTTCTTT. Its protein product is CSVHDRGGTEAFF.

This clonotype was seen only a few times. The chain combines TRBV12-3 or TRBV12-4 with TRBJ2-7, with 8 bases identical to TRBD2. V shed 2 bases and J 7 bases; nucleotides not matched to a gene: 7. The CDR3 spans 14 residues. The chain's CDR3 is CASSLWGLGDEQYF. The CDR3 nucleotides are TGTGCCAGCAGTTTATGGGGACTAGGGGATGAGCAGTACTTC.

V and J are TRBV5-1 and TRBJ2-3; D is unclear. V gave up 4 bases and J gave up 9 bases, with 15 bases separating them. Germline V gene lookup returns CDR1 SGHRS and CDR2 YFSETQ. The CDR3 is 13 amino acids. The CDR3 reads CASSQEGPGTQYF. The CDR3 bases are TGCGCCAGCAGCCAAGAAGGACCCGGGACGCAGTATTTT. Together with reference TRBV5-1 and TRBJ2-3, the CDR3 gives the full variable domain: KAGVTQTPRYLIKTRGQQVTLSCSPISGHRSVSWYQQTPGQGLQFLFEYFSETQRNKGNFPGRFSGRQFSNSRSEMNVSTLELGDSALYLCASSQEGPGTQYFGPGTRLTVL.

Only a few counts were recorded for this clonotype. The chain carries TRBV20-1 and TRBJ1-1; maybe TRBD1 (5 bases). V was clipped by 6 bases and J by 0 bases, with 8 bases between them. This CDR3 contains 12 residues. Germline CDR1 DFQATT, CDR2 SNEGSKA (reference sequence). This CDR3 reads CSAGGMNTEAFF. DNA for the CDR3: TGCAGTGCCGGGGGGATGAACACTGAAGCTTTCTTT.

The CDR3 region is CASSLLRYEQYF. DNA of the CDR3: TGTGCCAGCAGCTTGTTAAGGTACGAGCAGTACTTC. The chain employs TRBV5-6 and TRBJ2-7; no firm D call. V gave up 1 base and J gave up 4 bases, with 6 bases separating them. This CDR3 has 12 residues. Looked up from germline, CDR1 is SGHDT and CDR2 is YYEEEE.

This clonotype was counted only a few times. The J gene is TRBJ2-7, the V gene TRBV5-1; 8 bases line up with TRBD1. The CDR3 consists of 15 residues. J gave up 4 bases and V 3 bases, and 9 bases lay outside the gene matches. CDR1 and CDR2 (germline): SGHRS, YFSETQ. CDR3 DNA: TGCGCCAGCAGCTCGGTGGTACAGGGGGGATACGAGCAGTACTTC. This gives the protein CASSSVVQGGYEQYF. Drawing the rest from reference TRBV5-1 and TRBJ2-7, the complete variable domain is KAGVTQTPRYLIKTRGQQVTLSCSPISGHRSVSWYQQTPGQGLQFLFEYFSETQRNKGNFPGRFSGRQFSNSRSEMNVSTLELGDSALYLCASSSVVQGGYEQYFGPGTRLTVT.

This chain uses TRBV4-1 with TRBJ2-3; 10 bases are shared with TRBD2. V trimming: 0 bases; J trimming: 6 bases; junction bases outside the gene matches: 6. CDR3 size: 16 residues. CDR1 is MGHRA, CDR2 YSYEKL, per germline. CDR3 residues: CASSQEKRGGLDTQYF. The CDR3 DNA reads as TGCGCCAGCAGCCAAGAAAAGCGGGGGGGATTGGATACGCAGTATTTT.

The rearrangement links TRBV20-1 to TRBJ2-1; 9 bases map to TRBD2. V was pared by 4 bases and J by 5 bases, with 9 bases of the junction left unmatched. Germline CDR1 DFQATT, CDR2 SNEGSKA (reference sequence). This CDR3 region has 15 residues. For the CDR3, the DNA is TGCAGTGCTAACAGCGGGGGGCCCGTTGACAATGAGCAGTTCTTC. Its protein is CSANSGGPVDNEQFF.

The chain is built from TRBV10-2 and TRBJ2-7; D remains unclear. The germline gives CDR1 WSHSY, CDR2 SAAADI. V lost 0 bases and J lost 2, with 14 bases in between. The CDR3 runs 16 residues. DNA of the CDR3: TGCGCCAGCAGTGAGTCAGTTCAAACGCCGACCTACGAGCAGTACTTC. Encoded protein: CASSESVQTPTYEQYF.

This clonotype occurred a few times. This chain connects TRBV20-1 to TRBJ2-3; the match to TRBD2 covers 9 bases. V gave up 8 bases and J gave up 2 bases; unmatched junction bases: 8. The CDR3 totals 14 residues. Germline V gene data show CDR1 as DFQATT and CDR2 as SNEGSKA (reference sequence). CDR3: CSHQPSGTTDTQYF. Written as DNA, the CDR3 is TGCAGTCACCAACCTAGCGGGACCACAGATACGCAGTATTTT.

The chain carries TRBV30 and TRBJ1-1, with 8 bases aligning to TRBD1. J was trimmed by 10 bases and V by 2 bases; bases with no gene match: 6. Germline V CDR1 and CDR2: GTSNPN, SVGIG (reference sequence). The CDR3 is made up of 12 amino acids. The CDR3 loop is CAWSPPGQAAFF. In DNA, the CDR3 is TGTGCCTGGAGTCCACCGGGACAGGCAGCTTTCTTT.

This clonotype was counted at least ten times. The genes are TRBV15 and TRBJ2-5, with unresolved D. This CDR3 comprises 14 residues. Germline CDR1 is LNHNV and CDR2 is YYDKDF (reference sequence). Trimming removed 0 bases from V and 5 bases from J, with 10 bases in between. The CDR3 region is CATSRDTSWETQYF. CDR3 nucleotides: TGTGCCACCAGCAGAGATACGAGTTGGGAGACCCAGTACTTC.